This TCR beta chain was retrieved from a study of response to subunit inactivated influenza vaccine. V shed 7 bases and J 3 bases; nucleotides not matched to a gene: 4. The CDR3 is made up of 13 amino acids. Germline values: CDR1 SNHLY, CDR2 FYNNEI. In this sample, this clonotype turned up a few times. TCRdb re-called the RT-PCR reads with MiXCR, one entry per CDR3 protein. The repertoire holds roughly 190,000 distinct CDR3 sequences, around an eighth seen once, with roughly 26% in the top ten. V and J are TRBV2 and TRBJ2-7; 9 bases agree with TRBD1. The receptor comes from a man in his fifties who received an inactivated influenza vaccine. Sequenced here: CD8+ T cells sorted from PBMCs, sampled approximately 5 days after vaccination. The CDR3, as DNA: TGTGCCAGCACCGAGACAGGGGGCTACGAGCAGTACTTC. Residues: CASTETGGYEQYF.